One and the same sample provided the 19 T cell receptor beta chains below, sequenced in a study of T cells in localized non-small cell lung cancer. Generated by immunoSEQ multiplex PCR, the TCRdb table keeps only in-frame clones and is missing some. This table has under 40,000 clones, around 93% appearing once. The sequences come from peripheral blood, collected before any cancer treatment. These receptors were taken from a female donor older than 55 with stage I lung adenocarcinoma.

J is TRBJ1-2 and V is TRBV29-1; possible D gene TRBD1, 6 bases. Germline V CDR1 and CDR2: SQVTM, ANQGSEA. The CDR3 has 11 residues. V was cut by 4 bases and J by 4 bases, with 7 bases left in between. CDR3 nucleotides: TGCAGCGTTGGACAGGTCTATGGCTACACCTTC. It translates to CSVGQVYGYTF. Together with reference TRBV29-1 and TRBJ1-2, the CDR3 gives the full variable domain: SAVISQKPSRDICQRGTSLTIQCQVDSQVTMMFWYRQQPGQSLTLIATANQGSEATYESGFVIDKFPISRPNLTFSTLTVSNMSPEDSSIYLCSVGQVYGYTFGSGTRLTVV.

This chain joins TRBV10-3 and TRBJ2-7; maybe TRBD1 (6 bases). Trimming shortened V by 10 bases and J by 1 base, and 8 bases separated the two germline ends. CDR1 and CDR2 (germline): ENHRY, SYGVKD. The CDR3 is 11 amino acids. CDR3 loop: CATTGSYEQYF. The CDR3 DNA sequence: TGTGCCACCACAGGGTCCTACGAGCAGTACTTC.

The gene calls are TRBV7-6 and TRBJ2-1; TRBD2 matches 11 bases. The ends lost 3 bases at V and 4 bases at J; junction bases unmatched: 11. The CDR3 is 18 residues long. Per the germline V gene, CDR1 is SGHVS and CDR2 is FNYEAQ. In DNA, the CDR3 is TGTGCCAGCAGCTTCCTCGGTGGTACTAGCGGGGGATACAATGAGCAGTTCTTC. Its protein product is CASSFLGGTSGGYNEQFF.

V is TRBV19 and J is TRBJ1-1, with D uncertain. The V gene's germline CDR1 is LNHDA and CDR2 SQIVND (reference sequence). Trimming stripped 4 bases from V and 0 bases from J, with 6 bases between. The CDR3 length is 13 residues. The CDR3, as DNA: TGTGCCAGTAGTAATCTGATGAACACTGAAGCTTTCTTT. This translates into CASSNLMNTEAFF.

The chain carries TRBV4-3 and TRBJ2-2; weak D call: TRBD1 (7 bases). This CDR3 has 18 amino acids. Germline-derived CDR1 and CDR2 are LGHNA and YSLEER. With 0 bases removed from V and 3 bases from J, the gap between germline ends came to 17 bases. This CDR3 is CASSQDLYRGTDTGELFF. In DNA, the CDR3 is TGCGCCAGCAGCCAAGACCTCTATCGGGGGACAGACACCGGGGAGCTGTTTTTT.

The chain carries TRBV28 and TRBJ2-1; D call uncertain. Trimming cost V 1 base and J 5 bases, with 0 bases left between them. This CDR3 spans 11 amino acids. CDR1 is MDHEN and CDR2 is SYDVKM in the germline V gene. The CDR3 protein is CASSLYNEQFF. CDR3 in DNA: TGTGCCAGCAGTTTATACAATGAGCAGTTCTTC.

The V gene is TRBV5-1, the J gene TRBJ2-1; D not resolved. The CDR3 has 14 amino acids. Between the trimmed V and J ends, which lost 0 bases and 9 bases, there was a span of 13 bases. Germline CDR1 SGHRS, CDR2 YFSETQ. The CDR3 nucleotides read TGCGCCAGCAGCTTGGGGTATACGGGTAGTGAGCAGTTCTTC. Translation gives CASSLGYTGSEQFF.

The chain is built from TRBV6-1 and TRBJ2-2; no reliable D call. Germline values: CDR1 MNHNS, CDR2 SASEGT. Trimming took 4 bases from V and 2 from J, leaving 8 bases between them. The CDR3 has 14 amino acids. This CDR3 reads CASSGWANTGELFF. CDR3 DNA sequence: TGTGCCAGCAGTGGGTGGGCCAACACCGGGGAGCTGTTTTTT.

The chain joins TRBV6-5 to TRBJ2-2; TRBD2 matches at 8 bases. The CDR3 is 14 amino acids. Germline CDR1 MNHEY, CDR2 SVGAGI. V dropped 10 bases and J dropped 2; count of bases not matched to a gene: 6. This CDR3 reads CATRTSGNTGELFF. The CDR3 DNA follows: TGTGCCACCAGAACTAGCGGTAACACCGGGGAGCTGTTTTTT.

The chain is built from TRBV23-1 and TRBJ1-2; D possibly corresponds to TRBD1 (6 bases). TRBV23-1 qualifies as an ORF whose function is uncertain. Trimming shortened V by 4 bases and J by 4 bases, and 28 bases separated the two germline ends. This CDR3 region has 19 residues. CDR3 in DNA: TGCGCCAGCAGTCCCCGGATGAATCTCCGACAGGCCCAAACCTATGGCTACACCTTC. Encoded protein: CASSPRMNLRQAQTYGYTF.

The rearrangement links TRBV9 to TRBJ2-5; D not resolved. CDR3 length: 13 amino acids. V dropped 0 bases and J dropped 2 bases, with 5 bases sitting between them. Germline-derived CDR1 and CDR2 are SGDLS and YYNGEE. CDR3 protein: CASSVALQETQYF. The CDR3 DNA reads as TGTGCCAGCAGCGTAGCCCTGCAAGAGACCCAGTACTTC.

The chain has TRBV28 and TRBJ2-6; perhaps TRBD2 as D (5 bases). The CDR3 consists of 16 residues. V lost 2 bases and J 1 base, leaving 9 bases between the germline ends. Germline CDR1 is MDHEN and CDR2 is SYDVKM. CDR3 residues: CASSLEVASGANVLTF. The DNA of the CDR3 is TGTGCCAGCAGTTTAGAAGTAGCGTCTGGGGCCAACGTCCTGACTTTC.

The chain has TRBV4-2 and TRBJ2-2, with 13 bases fitting TRBD2. This CDR3 has 15 residues. CDR1 and CDR2 (germline): LGHNA, YNFKEQ. With V trimmed by 10 bases and J by 5 bases, 7 bases remained unmatched. This chain's CDR3 is CATRTSGRGTGELFF. The CDR3 DNA is TGTGCCACCAGGACTAGCGGGAGAGGGACCGGGGAGCTGTTTTTT.

The genes are TRBV19 and TRBJ1-5; a possible D gene is TRBD1 (5 bases). Germline CDR1 is LNHDA and CDR2 is SQIVND (reference sequence). The germline V and J ends were trimmed by 5 bases and 7 bases, with 18 bases remaining between them. The CDR3 is 15 residues long. CDR3 sequence (DNA): TGTGCCAGTAGTCTCGCTTCCAGGGAGGGGCAGCCCCAGCATTTT. This encodes CASSLASREGQPQHF.

The V gene is TRBV10-2, the J gene TRBJ2-7, with 11 bases identical to TRBD1. Germline V gene sequence: CDR1 WSHSY, CDR2 SAAADI. The CDR3 covers 15 residues. After removal of 4 bases from V and 2 bases from J, the junction contained 4 bases not matched to a gene. The CDR3 nucleotides are TGCGCCAGCAGTGCTTCGGGACAGGGGGCCTACGAGCAGTACTTC. It encodes CASSASGQGAYEQYF.

The rearrangement joins TRBV28 to TRBJ1-1, with D perhaps TRBD1 (6 bases). Per germline, CDR1 MDHEN and CDR2 SYDVKM. There are 14 residues in the CDR3. Trimming left V 1 base short and J 11 bases short, with 17 bases between. In nucleotides, the CDR3 is TGTGCCAGCAGTTTATCATCGGGGGCCCCGTGGGCTTTCTTT. As protein: CASSLSSGAPWAFF.

The gene calls are TRBV18 and TRBJ2-7; TRBD1 agrees at 9 bases. The CDR3 contains 14 residues. V lost 5 bases, J lost 2 bases, and 4 bases stayed unmatched. The germline CDR1 and CDR2 sequences are KGHSH and LQKENI. CDR3 protein: CASSDGQGPYEQYV. DNA of the CDR3: TGTGCCAGCTCAGATGGACAGGGGCCCTACGAGCAGTACGTC.

V usage is TRBV28 and J usage is TRBJ2-3, with 7 positions matching TRBD1. The CDR3 runs to 16 residues. The germline V gene encodes CDR1 MDHEN and CDR2 SYDVKM. After removal of 2 bases from V and 4 bases from J, the junction contained 9 bases not matched to a gene. The CDR3: CASSLNPTGDSDTQYF. The CDR3 DNA follows: TGTGCCAGCAGTTTAAACCCAACAGGGGATTCAGATACGCAGTATTTT.

The CDR3 sequence is CASSSWDKNTEAFF. The CDR3 nucleotides are TGTGCCAGTAGTTCTTGGGACAAAAACACTGAAGCTTTCTTT. The rearrangement joins TRBV19 to TRBJ1-1, with a weak D call TRBD1 (6 bases). Germline-derived CDR1 and CDR2 are LNHDA and SQIVND (reference sequence). Trimming removed 5 bases from V and 2 bases from J, with 12 bases in between. There are 14 residues in the CDR3.